The 11 T cell receptor beta chains presented below share a single source sample, sequenced in a study of cytomegalovirus exposure and HLA in healthy donors. The PCR used 60 Vbeta and 13 Jbeta primers. Sequencing used immunoSEQ multiplex PCR; TCRdb keeps in-frame clones, though not all of them. Among 150,000 to 200,000 clones listed, approximately 84% were seen once. What was sequenced was PBMCs. These receptor sequences come from a woman aged 35 to 49 in good health and CMV-seropositive.

V and J are TRBV19 and TRBJ1-2, with D maybe TRBD1 (6 bases). This CDR3 spans 13 amino acids. Germline V gene lookup returns CDR1 LNHDA and CDR2 SQIVND (reference sequence). Trimming shortened V by 2 bases and J by 5 bases, and 9 bases separated the two germline ends. In nucleotides, the CDR3 is TGTGCCAGTAGTATACAGGGGAAATATGGCTACACCTTC. Translating gives CASSIQGKYGYTF.

The rearrangement joins TRBV5-1 to TRBJ2-7; 9 nucleotides match TRBD1. V lost 4 bases and J lost 2; bases outside the gene matches: 7. CDR3 size: 15 residues. CDR1 is SGHRS, CDR2 YFSETQ, per germline. The CDR3 protein is CASSQGTGQTYEQYF. The CDR3 bases are TGCGCCAGCAGCCAAGGGACAGGGCAAACCTACGAGCAGTACTTC. The entire variable domain, with the rest obtained from reference TRBV5-1 and TRBJ2-7, is as follows: KAGVTQTPRYLIKTRGQQVTLSCSPISGHRSVSWYQQTPGQGLQFLFEYFSETQRNKGNFPGRFSGRQFSNSRSEMNVSTLELGDSALYLCASSQGTGQTYEQYFGPGTRLTVT.

The V call is TRBV25-1, the J call TRBJ1-2; D may be TRBD1 (5 bases). CDR3 length: 14 residues. V was clipped by 1 base and J by 6 bases, with 12 bases between them. Germline-derived CDR1 and CDR2 are MGHDK and SYGVNS. The CDR3 here is CASSEFWTTNGYTF. CDR3 in DNA: TGTGCCAGCAGTGAATTCTGGACAACTAATGGCTACACCTTC.

The chain joins TRBV29-1 to TRBJ2-7; D is perhaps TRBD1 (6 bases). This CDR3 has 12 amino acids. CDR1 and CDR2 from the germline V gene are SQVTM and ANQGSEA. V was cut by 6 bases and J by 6 bases, with 15 bases left in between. Written as DNA, the CDR3 is TGCAGCGTCCGGGACACAACCTCCGAGCAGTACTTC. This encodes CSVRDTTSEQYF.

Turning to this clone: Other DNA sequences of this sample code for an identical CDR3. The gene calls are TRBV4-3 and TRBJ2-1, with 9 nucleotides matching TRBD2. The germline CDR1 and CDR2 sequences are LGHNA and YSLEER. Trimming removed 1 base from V and 4 bases from J; junction bases left unmatched: 2. The CDR3 contains 15 residues. CDR3 sequence: CASSQGGGGYNEQFF. The CDR3 DNA is TGCGCCAGCAGCCAAGGCGGGGGGGGTTACAATGAGCAGTTCTTC.

The gene calls are TRBV30 and TRBJ2-7; 8 positions agree with TRBD1. The V and J ends lost 4 bases and 5 bases, in that order; junction bases with no gene match: 13. CDR1 is GTSNPN and CDR2 is SVGIG in the germline V gene (reference sequence). The CDR3 runs 15 residues. The CDR3 sequence is CAWTSSETGVDEQYF. In DNA, the CDR3 is TGTGCCTGGACATCCTCGGAGACAGGGGTCGACGAGCAGTACTTC.

The rearrangement links TRBV7-2 to TRBJ2-1; D remains ambiguous. The germline V gene has CDR1 SGHTA and CDR2 FQGNSA. This CDR3 spans 15 amino acids. Trimming took off 2 bases at V and 1 base at J, with 9 bases between the two ends. Here the CDR3 reads CASSLSPSSYNEQFF. CDR3 sequence (DNA): TGTGCCAGCAGCTTAAGCCCCTCTTCCTACAATGAGCAGTTCTTC.

The chain couples TRBV30 to TRBJ1-1; D gene ambiguous. Germline V gives CDR1 GTSNPN, CDR2 SVGIG (reference sequence). The CDR3 is 12 residues long. V lost 1 base and J lost 7, with 10 bases in between. The DNA for the CDR3 is TGTGCCTGGAGTGCAACCGGGTTTGAAGCTTTCTTT. As protein: CAWSATGFEAFF.

V is TRBV7-9 and J is TRBJ2-3, with D possibly matching TRBD2 (5 bases). Per germline, CDR1 SEHNR and CDR2 FQNEAQ (reference sequence). V gave up 2 bases and J gave up 10 bases, with 16 bases separating them. CDR3 length equals 14 residues. For the CDR3, the DNA is TGTGCCAGCAGCTTAAGCGGTGGGAATCTTGCGCAGTATTTT. It is translated as CASSLSGGNLAQYF.

This clone appeared a single time. The CDR3 loop reads CASSLTPGGAYEQYF. For the CDR3, the DNA is TGTGCCAGCAGCTTAACCCCAGGGGGTGCCTACGAGCAGTACTTC. V and J are TRBV7-3 and TRBJ2-7; TRBD1 matches at 7 bases. The CDR3 length is 15 residues. The V gene end was trimmed by 0 bases and the J gene end by 2 bases; junction bases not matched to a gene: 4. Germline V gene sequence: CDR1 SGHTA, CDR2 FQGTGA.

As DNA, the CDR3 is TGCGCCAGCAGCCAAGACCCGACAGGGAGGTATTCACCCCTCCACTTT. Protein product: CASSQDPTGRYSPLHF. V is TRBV4-3 and J is TRBJ1-6; TRBD1 aligns across 7 bases. Trimming removed 0 bases from V and 8 bases from J; junction bases left unmatched: 7. Per germline, CDR1 LGHNA and CDR2 YSLEER. The CDR3 is 16 residues long.